This is a list of T cell receptor beta chains from one sample in a study of blood T cells in healthy people across ages. TCRdb fed the 5' RACE reads into MiXCR, producing one record per CDR3 protein. The sample lists roughly 500,000 distinct CDR3 sequences; about 26% were seen once. The source material was blood. The origin of the receptors is a woman aged 65 to 85 in good health. Each CDR3 is given with its conserved first and last residue.

j_gene: TRBJ1-5; v_gene: TRBV6-2/TRBV6-3; CDR3aa: CASGGRGNQPQHF
j_gene: TRBJ1-1; v_gene: TRBV24-1; CDR3aa: CATRQGVGTEAFF
j_gene: TRBJ1-1; v_gene: TRBV7-9; CDR3aa: CASRGQGNTEAFF
j_gene: TRBJ1-2; v_gene: TRBV29-1; CDR3aa: CSVVRDGALYTF
j_gene: TRBJ2-1; v_gene: TRBV5-1; CDR3aa: CASSSSAFHDNEQFF
j_gene: TRBJ2-2; v_gene: TRBV20-1; CDR3aa: CSATSQANTGELFF
j_gene: TRBJ1-4; v_gene: TRBV29-1; CDR3aa: CSATGGAEKLFF
j_gene: TRBJ2-5; v_gene: TRBV9; CDR3aa: CASSVNIKSQETQYF
j_gene: TRBJ2-5; v_gene: TRBV7-8; CDR3aa: CASSLGASQETQYF
j_gene: TRBJ2-1; v_gene: TRBV7-9; CDR3aa: CASSSLAASYNEQFF
j_gene: TRBJ1-5; v_gene: TRBV20-1; CDR3aa: CSANTGPFNQPQHF
j_gene: TRBJ1-5; v_gene: TRBV20-1; CDR3aa: CSAGVHSNQPQHF
j_gene: TRBJ2-1; v_gene: TRBV9; CDR3aa: CASGESGGNNEQFF
j_gene: TRBJ1-1; v_gene: TRBV12-3/TRBV12-4; CDR3aa: CASSLIVNTEAFF
j_gene: TRBJ1-2; v_gene: TRBV7-2; CDR3aa: CASSPRTGGDYGYTF
j_gene: TRBJ1-6; v_gene: TRBV5-5; CDR3aa: CASRSFGAPNSPLHF
j_gene: TRBJ2-4; v_gene: TRBV7-2; CDR3aa: CASSLRGFPSFQYF
j_gene: TRBJ2-3; v_gene: TRBV20-1; CDR3aa: CSAIIAGGRDTQYF
j_gene: TRBJ1-2; v_gene: TRBV3-1; CDR3aa: CASRGQNGYTF
j_gene: TRBJ1-2; v_gene: TRBV6-2/TRBV6-3; CDR3aa: CASNQRAPYGYTF
j_gene: TRBJ1-5; v_gene: TRBV12-3/TRBV12-4; CDR3aa: CASSTQGGINQPQHF
j_gene: TRBJ1-2; v_gene: TRBV10-3; CDR3aa: CAIAEGGPNYGYTF
j_gene: TRBJ1-6; v_gene: TRBV5-5; CDR3aa: CASSLNGNIPITLHF
j_gene: -; v_gene: TRBV20-1; CDR3aa: CSANRDYNEQFF
j_gene: TRBJ2-3; v_gene: TRBV12-3/TRBV12-4; CDR3aa: CASSGLAGVDTQYF
j_gene: TRBJ2-3; v_gene: TRBV7-9; CDR3aa: CASSSAGTGFSDTQYF
j_gene: TRBJ1-6; v_gene: TRBV29-1; CDR3aa: CSVKTGNDNSPLHF
j_gene: TRBJ2-3; v_gene: TRBV20-1; CDR3aa: CSARRPSTDTQYF
j_gene: TRBJ1-4; v_gene: TRBV7-9; CDR3aa: CASSADRGANEKLFF
j_gene: TRBJ2-5; v_gene: TRBV27; CDR3aa: CASSLLTGLETQYF
j_gene: TRBJ2-1; v_gene: TRBV12-3/TRBV12-4; CDR3aa: CASRGTSGPNNEQFF
j_gene: TRBJ2-1; v_gene: TRBV4-3; CDR3aa: CASSPTSGGRNEQFF
j_gene: TRBJ2-3; v_gene: TRBV7-2; CDR3aa: CASSRRTSGGTSTDTQYF
j_gene: TRBJ1-1; v_gene: TRBV5-6; CDR3aa: CASRERRTGRGLEAFF
j_gene: -; v_gene: TRBV5-1; CDR3aa: CASSLGTDVRGEQYF
j_gene: TRBJ1-5; v_gene: TRBV4-2; CDR3aa: CASSQDYQGFNQPQHF
j_gene: TRBJ1-4; v_gene: TRBV18; CDR3aa: CASSSRTFQGEKLFF
j_gene: TRBJ2-2; v_gene: TRBV12-3/TRBV12-4; CDR3aa: CASSLDVGELFF
j_gene: TRBJ2-5; v_gene: TRBV6-5; CDR3aa: CASSDPMETQYF
j_gene: TRBJ2-3; v_gene: TRBV24-1; CDR3aa: CATSAPLSTDTQYF
j_gene: TRBJ2-5; v_gene: TRBV7-2; CDR3aa: CASSPEVGPPGETQYF
j_gene: TRBJ1-1; v_gene: TRBV27; CDR3aa: CASSLSRDRNTEAFF
j_gene: TRBJ2-5; v_gene: TRBV5-1; CDR3aa: CASSTGRLGKETQYF
j_gene: TRBJ2-3; v_gene: TRBV27; CDR3aa: CASSLFGWRGGQDTQYF
j_gene: -; v_gene: TRBV6-2/TRBV6-3; CDR3aa: CASNRIGGAFDEQFF
j_gene: TRBJ2-3; v_gene: TRBV4-2; CDR3aa: CASSQDVQGTDTQYF